Following are 32 T cell receptor beta chains from one sample sequenced in a study of cytomegalovirus exposure and HLA in healthy donors. TCRdb's copy holds only in-frame clones and misses some; the assay was immunoSEQ multiplex PCR. The sample lists a few hundred thousand clones; 80% to 95% were seen once. The sample was PBMCs. The receptors originated from a woman aged 25 to 39 in good health and CMV-seronegative.

This chain joins TRBV27 and TRBJ2-1, with TRBD2 identical over 8 bases. Per germline, CDR1 MNHEY and CDR2 SMNVEV (reference sequence). This CDR3 spans 15 amino acids. The trim removed 0 bases at V and 5 bases at J, leaving 3 bases unmatched. CDR3 sequence (DNA): TGTGCCAGCAGTTTATCTACTAGCGGCCACAATGAGCAGTTCTTC. Encoded protein: CASSLSTSGHNEQFF.

The chain links TRBV28 to TRBJ2-7, with a tentative D call TRBD1 (6 bases). V shed 6 bases and J shed 4 bases, with 19 bases lying between them. The CDR3 has 15 residues. Per germline, CDR1 MDHEN and CDR2 SYDVKM. The chain's CDR3 is CASSPGTNITYEQYF. The DNA of the CDR3 is TGTGCCAGCAGCCCCGGGACAAACATTACATACGAGCAGTACTTC.

V and J are TRBV4-1 and TRBJ2-5, with TRBD1 matching 8 bases. The CDR3 runs to 17 residues. Losses at the gene ends were 1 base for V and 3 bases for J; bases not matched to a gene: 10. The germline gives CDR1 MGHRA, CDR2 YSYEKL. As DNA, the CDR3 is TGCGCCAGCAGCCAAGGTGGTTCAGGGGGCGCGGAAGAGACCCAGTACTTC. This sequence encodes CASSQGGSGGAEETQYF.

The chain is built from TRBV2 and TRBJ2-3, with 8 nucleotides matching TRBD1. After removal of 6 bases from V and 1 base from J, the junction contained 9 bases not matched to a gene. The CDR3 consists of 16 residues. Germline V gene lookup returns CDR1 SNHLY and CDR2 FYNNEI. CDR3 sequence (DNA): TGTGCCAGCAGCTACAGACAGGGGTCGGGCACAGATACGCAGTATTTT. It yields the protein CASSYRQGSGTDTQYF.

The gene calls are TRBV13 and TRBJ2-7; D gene ambiguous. V was shortened by 3 bases and J by 4 bases, with 4 bases between the two germline ends. Germline-derived CDR1 and CDR2 are PRHDT and FYEKMQ (reference sequence). The CDR3 runs 11 residues. Here the CDR3 reads CASSLQYEQYF. The DNA of the CDR3 is TGTGCCAGCAGCTTGCAGTACGAGCAGTACTTC.

This clone showed up just a few times. This sequence joins TRBV7-2 and TRBJ2-7; D gene uncertain. The CDR3 runs to 13 residues. Trimming left V 0 bases short and J 7 bases short, with 10 bases between. Germline CDR1 and CDR2: SGHTA and FQGNSA. The CDR3 loop reads CASSLAAAVEQYF. DNA for the CDR3: TGTGCCAGCAGCTTAGCAGCCGCGGTGGAGCAGTACTTC.

V gene TRBV11-3 combines with J gene TRBJ2-7; tentatively, D is TRBD1 or TRBD2 (5 bases each). This CDR3 is 14 amino acids long. CDR1 and CDR2 from the germline V gene are SGHNT and YENEEA. V was shortened by 5 bases and J by 1 base, with 12 bases between the two germline ends. In DNA, the CDR3 is TGTGCCAGCAGCCCCGGGACGGCTTCCTACGAGCAGTACTTC. Translated, it gives CASSPGTASYEQYF.

The V call is TRBV7-2, the J call TRBJ1-2, with TRBD1 matching 10 bases. CDR1 SGHTA and CDR2 FQGNSA come from the germline V gene. The CDR3 runs 15 residues. V lost 2 bases and J lost 7; bases outside the gene matches: 7. In DNA, the CDR3 is TGTGCCAGCAGCTTACGCGCGACAGGGGGCTCTGGCTACACCTTC. As protein: CASSLRATGGSGYTF. Supplemented by reference TRBV7-2 and TRBJ1-2, the full variable domain reads GAGVSQSPSNKVTEKGKDVELRCDPISGHTALYWYRQSLGQGLEFLIYFQGNSAPDKSGLPSDRFSAERTGGSVSTLTIQRTQQEDSAVYLCASSLRATGGSGYTFGSGTRLTVV.

The V and J genes are TRBV6-5 and TRBJ1-1; D not certain. There are 11 residues in the CDR3. V lost 10 bases and J 0 bases, leaving 6 bases between the germline ends. The germline gives CDR1 MNHEY, CDR2 SVGAGI. The CDR3 protein is CATTVNTEAFF. The CDR3 DNA is TGTGCCACCACGGTGAACACTGAAGCTTTCTTT.

The V gene is TRBV7-2, the J gene TRBJ2-5; possibly TRBD1 for D (5 bases). This CDR3 is built from 13 residues. V gave up 3 bases and J gave up 4 bases, with 9 bases separating them. The germline V gene encodes CDR1 SGHTA and CDR2 FQGNSA. In nucleotides, the CDR3 is TGTGCCAGCAGCTTTAGGGGATTAGAGACCCAGTACTTC. Translation: CASSFRGLETQYF.

The chain employs TRBV27 and TRBJ2-7; TRBD1 might be the D (5 bases). This CDR3 has 17 amino acids. The V and J ends lost 5 bases and 3 bases respectively, with 23 bases between them. The germline V gene has CDR1 MNHEY and CDR2 SMNVEV (reference sequence). The DNA for the CDR3 is TGTGCCAGCAGTCCCCTGGTGACGACAGTCCCCAACTACGAGCAGTACTTC. This codes for CASSPLVTTVPNYEQYF.

The genes are TRBV30 and TRBJ2-2, with D possibly being TRBD1 (6 bases). Trimming cost V 1 base and J 5 bases, with 14 bases left between them. Germline V gene data show CDR1 as GTSNPN and CDR2 as SVGIG (reference sequence). CDR3 length: 15 residues. DNA of the CDR3: TGTGCCTGGAGTGCCCTCACAGGGATGACCGGGGAGCTGTTTTTT. The encoded protein is CAWSALTGMTGELFF.

The chain employs TRBV14 and TRBJ2-7; TRBD2 might be the D (6 bases). Germline lookup yields CDR1 SGHDN and CDR2 FVKESK. Between the trimmed V and J ends, which lost 4 bases and 2 bases, there was a span of 15 bases. This CDR3 contains 15 residues. CDR3 sequence: CASSLFRGGTYEQYF. The CDR3 bases are TGTGCCAGCAGCCTCTTCCGAGGAGGGACCTACGAGCAGTACTTC.

The chain joins TRBV5-4 to TRBJ2-1; 10 bases are shared with TRBD2. V gave up 4 bases and J gave up 3 bases; unmatched junction bases: 7. This CDR3 has 16 amino acids. Germline CDR1 SGHNT, CDR2 YYREEE (reference sequence). The CDR3 loop reads CASSAIAGGGYNEQFF. As DNA, the CDR3 is TGTGCCAGCAGCGCCATAGCGGGAGGAGGCTACAATGAGCAGTTCTTC. The variable domain in full, with the rest retrieved from reference TRBV5-4 and TRBJ2-1, is ETGVTQSPTHLIKTRGQQVTLRCSSQSGHNTVSWYQQALGQGPQFIFQYYREEENGRGNFPPRFSGLQFPNYSSELNVNALELDDSALYLCASSAIAGGGYNEQFFGPGTRLTVL.

The chain recombines TRBV5-6 with TRBJ2-7; no clear D gene. The length of the CDR3 is 16 residues. The V gene's germline CDR1 is SGHDT and CDR2 YYEEEE. Trimming cost V 1 base and J 4 bases, with 18 bases left between them. CDR3 in DNA: TGTGCCAGCAGCTTGTTAGGGCTCCAGGCCGGATACGAGCAGTACTTC. Its translation is CASSLLGLQAGYEQYF. Full variable domain (remainder filled in from reference TRBV5-6 and TRBJ2-7): DAGVTQSPTHLIKTRGQQVTLRCSPKSGHDTVSWYQQALGQGPQFIFQYYEEEERQRGNFPDRFSGHQFPNYSSELNVNALLLGDSALYLCASSLLGLQAGYEQYFGPGTRLTVT.

This clone was counted only a few times. This chain connects TRBV5-4 to TRBJ2-2; 9 bases align to TRBD2. After removal of 4 bases from V and 4 bases from J, the junction contained 5 bases not matched to a gene. CDR1 and CDR2 from the germline V gene are SGHNT and YYREEE (reference sequence). The CDR3 spans 15 residues. CDR3 coding DNA: TGTGCCAGCAGCCCCCTAGCGGGATCCACCGGGGAGCTGTTTTTT. This encodes CASSPLAGSTGELFF.

The J gene is TRBJ1-2, the V gene TRBV6-5; TRBD1 matches 7 bases. The length of the CDR3 is 13 residues. Trimming took 6 bases from V and 7 from J; bases not matched to a gene: 8. Germline CDR1 is MNHEY and CDR2 is SVGAGI. This CDR3 reads CASSLDRRGGYTF. The CDR3 coding sequence is TGTGCCAGCAGCCTGGACAGGAGGGGTGGCTACACCTTC.

This chain joins TRBV5-4 and TRBJ1-4, with TRBD1 matching 8 bases. The CDR3 runs to 14 residues. The germline V gene has CDR1 SGHNT and CDR2 YYREEE (reference sequence). Unmatched junction bases numbered 6, after V lost 4 bases and J lost 7 bases. CDR3 in amino acids: CASSAGQVPEKLFF. CDR3 bases: TGTGCCAGCAGCGCGGGACAGGTCCCTGAAAAACTGTTTTTT. Full variable domain (remainder filled in from reference TRBV5-4 and TRBJ1-4): ETGVTQSPTHLIKTRGQQVTLRCSSQSGHNTVSWYQQALGQGPQFIFQYYREEENGRGNFPPRFSGLQFPNYSSELNVNALELDDSALYLCASSAGQVPEKLFFGSGTQLSVL.

The rearrangement uses TRBV27 and TRBJ1-5; D is ambiguous. V was pared by 2 bases and J by 7 bases, with 9 bases between. Germline CDR1 and CDR2: MNHEY and SMNVEV (reference sequence). The CDR3 spans 13 residues. CDR3 loop: CASSLEGGQPQHF. CDR3 DNA: TGTGCCAGCAGTTTAGAGGGCGGACAGCCCCAGCATTTT.

The chain uses TRBV28 and TRBJ1-3; D unclear. V was pared by 6 bases and J by 4 bases, with 7 bases between. CDR3 length equals 12 residues. Germline V gene lookup returns CDR1 MDHEN and CDR2 SYDVKM. CDR3 nucleotides: TGTGCCAGCAGGCATAGGGGAAACACCATATATTTT. Translation: CASRHRGNTIYF.

V usage is TRBV10-2 and J usage is TRBJ2-3; a weak D match, TRBD2 (5 bases). CDR1 and CDR2 from the germline V gene are WSHSY and SAAADI. V lost 9 bases and J lost 6, with 13 bases in between. The CDR3 has 12 amino acids. The chain's CDR3 is CASAEGTDTQYF. The CDR3 bases are TGCGCCAGTGCTGAGGGAACGGATACGCAGTATTTT.

V and J are TRBV9 and TRBJ2-6, with D tentatively TRBD1 (5 bases). The length of the CDR3 is 15 residues. Trimming stripped 4 bases from V and 4 bases from J, with 12 bases between. Germline CDR1 is SGDLS and CDR2 is YYNGEE. The CDR3 DNA sequence: TGTGCCAGCAGCCTACAGGAAGCGGGGGCCAACGTCCTGACTTTC. It specifies CASSLQEAGANVLTF. Drawing the rest from reference TRBV9 and TRBJ2-6, the complete variable domain is DSGVTQTPKHLITATGQRVTLRCSPRSGDLSVYWYQQSLDQGLQFLIQYYNGEERAKGNILERFSAQQFPDLHSELNLSSLELGDSALYFCASSLQEAGANVLTFGAGSRLTVL.

The chain carries TRBV19 and TRBJ1-1, with D unclear. CDR1 is LNHDA, CDR2 SQIVND, per germline (reference sequence). There are 13 residues in the CDR3. V dropped 3 bases and J dropped 2 bases, with 7 bases sitting between them. The CDR3 loop reads CASSIASNTEAFF. CDR3 in DNA: TGTGCCAGTAGTATCGCGTCTAACACTGAAGCTTTCTTT.

This chain joins TRBV23-1 and TRBJ1-5; 9 bases are shared with TRBD1. TRBV23-1 is noted as an ORF with a role that remains uncertain. The V segment lost 0 bases and the J segment 7 bases; nucleotides outside the gene matches: 10. The CDR3 extends over 17 amino acids. As DNA, the CDR3 is TGCGCCAGCAGTCAATCCGTGGGTACAGGGGGCGGGCAGCCCCAGCATTTT. It encodes CASSQSVGTGGGQPQHF.

The chain employs TRBV29-1 and TRBJ1-2; D is ambiguous. The CDR3 has 13 amino acids. V dropped 5 bases and J dropped 1 base, with 11 bases sitting between them. CDR1 is SQVTM, CDR2 ANQGSEA, per germline. The CDR3 region has the DNA TGCAGCGTTTCTAGACAAATTAACTATGGCTACACCTTC. Protein sequence: CSVSRQINYGYTF.

This clone was seen repeatedly, ten times or more. The chain employs TRBV5-6 and TRBJ2-7; 9 nucleotides line up with TRBD1. The CDR3 has 16 amino acids. J gave up 2 bases and V 0 bases, and 6 bases lay outside the gene matches. The germline V gene encodes CDR1 SGHDT and CDR2 YYEEEE. The DNA for the CDR3 is TGTGCCAGCAGCTTGGGTGGCGGACAGGGGACCTACGAGCAGTACTTC. This translates into CASSLGGGQGTYEQYF. The whole variable domain, remainder taken from reference TRBV5-6 and TRBJ2-7, is DAGVTQSPTHLIKTRGQQVTLRCSPKSGHDTVSWYQQALGQGPQFIFQYYEEEERQRGNFPDRFSGHQFPNYSSELNVNALLLGDSALYLCASSLGGGQGTYEQYFGPGTRLTVT.

The J gene is TRBJ2-7, the V gene TRBV30; D not resolved. Germline V gives CDR1 GTSNPN, CDR2 SVGIG (reference sequence). V lost 7 bases and J 4 bases, leaving 14 bases between the germline ends. The CDR3 consists of 12 residues. The CDR3 loop reads CALERSGYEQYF. The CDR3 DNA reads TGTGCCTTGGAGAGGTCCGGATACGAGCAGTACTTC.

The rearrangement uses TRBV10-3 and TRBJ2-7; the match to TRBD2 covers 7 bases. CDR3 size: 18 residues. CDR1 and CDR2 from the germline V gene are ENHRY and SYGVKD. V trimming: 6 bases; J trimming: 3 bases; junction bases outside the gene matches: 20. This CDR3 reads CAIRSGGSLTHLYYEQYF. The CDR3 bases are TGTGCCATCAGGTCCGGCGGGAGCTTGACTCACTTGTACTACGAGCAGTACTTC.

The rearrangement uses TRBV15 and TRBJ2-2; D is unresolved. CDR3 size: 13 residues. The V end was cut by 7 bases, the J end by 7 bases, with 13 bases between. CDR1 and CDR2 from the germline V gene are LNHNV and YYDKDF (reference sequence). DNA of the CDR3: TGTGCCACCACGTCTGGCTACGGCGGGGAGCTGTTTTTT. Its protein product is CATTSGYGGELFF.

The chain carries TRBV19 and TRBJ2-7; TRBD2 matches 12 bases. In germline, CDR1 is LNHDA, CDR2 SQIVND (reference sequence). Trimming took 4 bases from V and 3 from J; bases not matched to a gene: 13. The CDR3 contains 18 residues. CDR3 loop: CASSSIGASGRALYEQYF. DNA of the CDR3: TGTGCCAGTAGTAGCATCGGGGCTAGCGGGAGGGCTCTCTACGAGCAGTACTTC.

This chain connects TRBV20-1 to TRBJ2-7; unclear D gene. The CDR3 totals 11 residues. Germline CDR1 reads DFQATT; CDR2 reads SNEGSKA (reference sequence). V was trimmed by 7 bases and J by 5 bases, leaving 12 bases between them. The CDR3 coding sequence is TGCAGTGGGAGTTCGAGAGACGAGCAGTACTTC. As protein: CSGSSRDEQYF.

This clone was seen a single time. The chain joins TRBV7-3 to TRBJ1-5; 9 bases line up with TRBD1. The trim removed 4 bases at V and 5 bases at J, leaving 6 bases unmatched. Germline V gene lookup returns CDR1 SGHTA and CDR2 FQGTGA. This CDR3 spans 15 amino acids. CDR3 protein: CASSYTGGHDQPQHF. In DNA form, the CDR3 reads TGTGCCAGCAGCTATACAGGGGGCCATGATCAGCCCCAGCATTTT.